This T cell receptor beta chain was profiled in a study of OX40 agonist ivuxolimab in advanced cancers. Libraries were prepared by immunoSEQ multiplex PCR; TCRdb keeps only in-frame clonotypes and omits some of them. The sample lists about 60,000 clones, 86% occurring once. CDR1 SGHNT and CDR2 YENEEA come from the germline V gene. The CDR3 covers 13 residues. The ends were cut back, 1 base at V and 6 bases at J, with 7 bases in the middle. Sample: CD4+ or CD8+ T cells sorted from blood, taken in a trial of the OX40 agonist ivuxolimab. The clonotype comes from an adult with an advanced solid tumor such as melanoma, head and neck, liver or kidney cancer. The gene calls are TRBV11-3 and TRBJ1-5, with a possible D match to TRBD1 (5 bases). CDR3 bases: TGTGCCAGCAGCTTAGGGGACCTTCAGCCCCAGCATTTT. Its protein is CASSLGDLQPQHF.